This TCR beta chain was retrieved from a study of regulatory T cells in long-lasting Graves disease. Assembly of TCR beta libraries relied on iRepertoire HTBI primers together with Arm-PCR of CDR3 regions. One entry per CDR3 protein, called by TCRdb with MiXCR from the multiplex PCR reads. The table has about 540,000 distinct CDR3 sequences, less than 15% seen once. Regarding the study as a whole: Results may be inaccurate due to the small sample size.

This clonotype was detected many times. Its target is not known. Time point in this sample: newly diagnosed GD, antithyroid drugs for less than 3 months. PBMCs were the source of the RNA used for TCR sequencing. EDTA tubes received approximately 9 milliliters of collected peripheral blood. These data also featured in a second study, about T cells in Graves' hyperthyroidism and ophthalmopathy.

This receptor was obtained from a young man with Graves disease. The sample here was peripheral blood mononuclear cells (PBMCs), taken at new diagnosis, from a patient treated with antithyroid drugs.

The CDR3 protein is CASSSGTVSYTF. For the CDR3, the DNA is TGTGCCAGCAGTTCGGGGACAGTAAGCTACACCTTC. The V and J genes are TRBV6-2 or TRBV6-3 and TRBJ1-2; TRBD1 aligns across 7 bases. This CDR3 region has 12 residues. With 4 bases clipped from V and 9 bases from J, the junction kept 5 bases outside the gene matches. Germline V lookup: CDR1 MNHEY, CDR2 SVGEGT.